The rows below give T cell receptor beta chains drawn from one sample of a study of neurological immune-mediated disorders. From the 5' RACE reads, TCRdb called clonotypes with MiXCR, one entry per CDR3 protein. The sample holds more than 30,000 distinct CDR3 sequences, under 6% seen once. Sequencing was done on a sample of PBMCs. All receptors derive from a young man in good health. Each CDR3 is given with its conserved first and last residue. The D gene is left open where the match is weak. Clone size is not always given. Where it is, it says once, few, many or a class for expanded clones.

.	TRBJ1-1	many	TRBV20-1	CSASPPANTEAFF	TGCAGTGCTAGCCCCCCAGCAAACACTGAAGCTTTCTTT
.	TRBJ2-5	many	TRBV5-1	CASKDRQETQYF	TGCGCCAGCAAGGACCGCCAAGAGACCCAGTACTTC
.	TRBJ2-7	many	TRBV20-1	CSAPGNSYEQYF	TGCAGTGCCCCCGGGAACTCCTACGAGCAGTACTTC
TRBD2	TRBJ2-3	many	TRBV7-2	CASSLGLASTDTQYF	TGTGCCAGCAGCTTAGGACTAGCAAGCACAGATACGCAGTATTTT
TRBD2	TRBJ2-1	many	TRBV29-1	CSVETSGNRVNEQFF	TGCAGCGTAGAGACTAGCGGGAATAGGGTGAATGAGCAGTTCTTC
.	TRBJ2-5	many	TRBV7-2	CASSRSTGKQETQYF	TGTGCCAGCAGCCGATCGACGGGCAAACAAGAGACCCAGTACTTC
.	TRBJ1-5	many	TRBV27	CASSFRTLNQPQHF	TGTGCCAGCAGTTTCCGGACCCTAAATCAGCCCCAGCATTTT
.	TRBJ1-5	many	TRBV4-1	CASSQEAYQPQHF	TGCGCCAGCAGCCAAGAGGCTTATCAGCCCCAGCATTTT
.	TRBJ1-3	.	TRBV21-1	CASSNKTGEHSGNTIYF	TGTGCCAGCAGCAACAAAACAGGGGAACACTCTGGAAACACCATATATTTT
.	TRBJ1-1	many	TRBV7-6	CASSLEMNTEAFF	TGTGCCAGCAGCTTAGAGATGAACACTGAAGCTTTCTTT
TRBD2	TRBJ2-5	few	TRBV7-2	CASSSGRAQETQYF	TGTGCCAGCAGCTCTGGGAGGGCCCAAGAGACCCAGTACTTC
.	TRBJ2-5	many	TRBV5-1	CASSLGQTQETQYF	TGCGCCAGCAGCTTGGGCCAGACTCAAGAGACCCAGTACTTC
.	TRBJ1-1	many	TRBV5-1	CASSLEQRWLGTEAFF	TGCGCCAGCAGCTTGGAACAGCGCTGGTTGGGGACTGAAGCTTTCTTT
.	TRBJ2-5	many	TRBV20-1	CSAGGQETQYF	TGCAGTGCTGGAGGTCAAGAGACCCAGTACTTC
TRBD1	TRBJ1-2	many	TRBV5-1	CASSGGQGNYGYTF	TGCGCCAGCAGCGGCGGACAGGGGAACTATGGCTACACCTTC
.	TRBJ2-2	many	TRBV5-1	CASSLFSGELFF	TGCGCCAGCAGCTTGTTTTCCGGGGAGCTGTTTTTT
TRBD2	TRBJ2-7	many	TRBV5-1	CASIQLAGGLDEQYF	TGCGCCAGCATACAGCTAGCGGGAGGTTTGGACGAGCAGTACTTC
.	TRBJ1-6	many	TRBV5-1	CASSSTTGYNSPLHF	TGCGCCAGCAGCTCGACTACAGGGTACAATTCACCCCTCCACTTT
TRBD2	TRBJ2-5	many	TRBV15	CATSRSDTGGGTQYF	TGTGCCACCAGCAGATCGGACACCGGGGGGGGGACCCAGTACTTC
TRBD2	TRBJ2-3	.	TRBV30	CAWIRGGTDTQYF	TGTGCCTGGATACGGGGGGGCACAGATACGCAGTATTTT
TRBD1	TRBJ2-3	many	TRBV5-1	CASSPGQATADTQYF	TGCGCCAGCAGCCCGGGACAGGCTACGGCAGATACGCAGTATTTT
.	TRBJ2-1	many	TRBV6-2/TRBV6-3	CASSYSTFYGGNEQFF	TGTGCCAGCAGTTACTCTACCTTTTATGGGGGCAATGAGCAGTTCTTC
TRBD1	TRBJ2-5	many	TRBV6-1	CASSEGTGGAETQYF	TGTGCCAGCAGTGAAGGGACAGGGGGCGCAGAGACCCAGTACTTC
TRBD1	TRBJ2-3	many	TRBV5-1	CASSVTGNPGTDTQYF	TGCGCCAGCAGCGTGACAGGGAATCCTGGCACAGATACGCAGTATTTT
.	TRBJ1-6	many	TRBV5-1	CASSLGALDNSPLHF	TGCGCCAGCAGCTTGGGGGCTCTTGATAATTCACCCCTCCACTTT
.	TRBJ2-1	many	TRBV5-1	CASSSLQGGGRSEQFF	TGCGCCAGCAGCTCGCTCCAGGGGGGGGGCCGGAGTGAGCAGTTCTTC
.	TRBJ1-6	many	TRBV5-1	CASSLETAPSPLHF	TGCGCCAGCAGCTTGGAAACGGCCCCTTCACCCCTCCACTTT
TRBD2	TRBJ2-7	once	TRBV12-3/TRBV12-4	CASSLALAGADEQYF	TGTGCCAGCAGTTTAGCGCTAGCGGGGGCCGACGAGCAGTACTTC
TRBD2	TRBJ2-1	many	TRBV29-1	CSVLAVGYNEQFF	TGCAGCGTACTAGCGGTGGGTTACAATGAGCAGTTCTTC
TRBD2	TRBJ2-7	many	TRBV7-2	CASSLGTSGSYEQYF	TGTGCCAGCAGCCTCGGGACTAGCGGCTCCTACGAGCAGTACTTC
TRBD2	TRBJ2-1	.	TRBV20-1	CSAGSSGAYNEQFF	TGCAGTGCTGGATCTAGCGGGGCCTACAATGAGCAGTTCTTC
TRBD2	TRBJ2-3	many	TRBV5-1	CASSSGTNTDTQYF	TGCGCCAGCAGCTCCGGGACTAACACAGATACGCAGTATTTT
.	TRBJ1-1	many	TRBV11-2	CASSLLGPNTEAFF	TGTGCCAGCAGCTTGCTGGGGCCTAACACTGAAGCTTTCTTT
.	TRBJ2-7	many	TRBV6-1	CATRPAGLNSLEQYF	TGTGCCACCCGACCCGCGGGGTTGAATTCCCTCGAGCAGTACTTC
.	TRBJ1-1	medium-sized	TRBV20-1	CSARDSEAMNTEAFF	TGCAGTGCCAGGGACTCCGAGGCAATGAACACTGAAGCTTTCTTT
.	TRBJ1-1	many	TRBV21-1	CASPRGFKAEAFF	TGTGCCAGCCCCAGGGGCTTTAAGGCGGAAGCTTTCTTT
.	TRBJ2-5	many	TRBV7-7	CASSLASSRGTQYF	TGTGCTAGCAGCTTAGCCTCTAGCCGGGGGACCCAGTACTTC
.	TRBJ2-3	many	TRBV4-2	CASSQGEGRFTDTQYF	TGTGCCAGCAGCCAAGGAGAGGGGCGGTTCACAGATACGCAGTATTTT
.	TRBJ2-7	few	TRBV9	CASSVGGAGYEQYF	TGTGCCAGCAGCGTAGGAGGGGCAGGTTACGAGCAGTACTTC
.	TRBJ1-1	few	TRBV14	CASSQLLGRSNTEAFF	TGTGCCAGCAGCCAACTACTGGGCAGATCGAACACTGAAGCTTTCTTT
TRBD1	TRBJ2-1	few	TRBV18	CASSPGQGGTNEQFF	TGTGCCAGCTCACCTGGACAGGGAGGTACGAATGAGCAGTTCTTC
.	TRBJ2-7	many	TRBV20-1	CSAMGRISYEQYF	TGCAGTGCCATGGGACGGATCTCCTACGAGCAGTACTTC
.	TRBJ1-2	many	TRBV2	CASSEVQGWGYGYTF	TGTGCCAGCAGTGAAGTTCAGGGTTGGGGCTATGGCTACACCTTC
TRBD1	TRBJ1-3	many	TRBV9	CASSRQGMSGNTIYF	TGTGCCAGCAGCCGACAGGGCATGTCCGGAAACACCATATATTTT
.	TRBJ2-7	many	TRBV3-1	CASSQGEWEQYF	TGTGCCAGCAGCCAAGGGGAGTGGGAGCAGTACTTC